The sequence of this T cell receptor (beta chain) was determined in a study of read filtering for tumor transcriptome and immune sequencing. Study context: Patients were some 16 male and some 15 female, mean age around 70 years, range roughly 47 to 85. By R-ISS, stages I, II and III held around 8, 15 and 7 patients.

In this sample, this clonotype turned up a few times. Its antigen is still unknown. Study findings and constraints: In IR-seq, single-read clonotypes were about 81.9% of clonotypes but approximately 3.2% of reads. IR-seq captured clonotypes deeper and more reliably than RNA-seq.

The germline V gene has CDR1 DFQATT and CDR2 SNEGSKA (reference sequence). V lost 4 bases, J lost 5 bases, and 12 bases stayed unmatched. This CDR3 region has 16 residues. Molecular barcoded adaptors covering alpha/delta and beta/gamma chains were used on 400 to 450 ng RNA. MiXCR was run by TCRdb on the reads, yielding one entry per CDR3 protein. This sample carries under 150,000 distinct CDR3 sequences, around 13% of them seen once, and the ten largest clones take around 8.2%. Material: a population of CD138-negative cells sorted from bone marrow. The TCR comes from a donor at least 40 years old with multiple myeloma. The V and J genes are TRBV20-1 and TRBJ2-5, with 11 bases identical to TRBD2. As DNA, the CDR3 is TGCAGTGCTAAAGCCTTAGCGGGAGGGCCCAGGGAGACCCAGTACTTC. As protein: CSAKALAGGPRETQYF.